This T cell receptor beta chain was observed in a study of OX40 agonist ivuxolimab in advanced cancers. General observations from the study: Antigen specificity remained undetermined for the expanded peripheral T cells.

Trimming removed 3 bases at V and 0 bases at J, with 16 bases between. Germline V gene lookup returns CDR1 SGHNT and CDR2 YYREEE (reference sequence). The CDR3 runs 18 residues. Sequencing was performed with immunoSEQ multiplex PCR; in TCRdb, only in-frame clones are kept and a portion is missing. The data hold about 27,000 clones, with 70% to 90% observed a single time. A note on this clone: Its matching antigen is unknown.

The sequence came from an adult with an advanced solid tumor such as melanoma, head and neck, liver or kidney cancer. The starting material was CD4+ or CD8+ T cells sorted from blood, obtained in a trial of the OX40 agonist ivuxolimab. The gene calls are TRBV5-4 and TRBJ2-6, with D perhaps assigned TRBD1 or TRBD2 (5 bases each). DNA of the CDR3: TGTGCCAGCAGCTCCCGGGACGCCGCCGCCTCTGGGGCCAACGTCCTGACTTTC. Protein: CASSSRDAAASGANVLTF.